Listed below are T cell receptor beta chains from one sample, sequenced in a study of blood T cell repertoires in COVID-19. Clones were sequenced by immunoSEQ multiplex PCR, and TCRdb holds only the in-frame ones, with some missing. There are around 99,000 clones in the sample; around 78% occur only once, and 15% to 20% lies in the top ten. The specimen was peripheral blood. The receptors were gathered from a woman in her sixties or seventies with acute or convalescent COVID-19. Both conserved end residues are part of each CDR3. A D gene is named only where the DNA matches it firmly. Expanded clones are given a class, and other clones once, few, many or no size at all.

d_gene	abundance	v_gene	j_gene	CDR3aa	CDR3nt
.	.	TRBV7-9	TRBJ2-2	CASSLHRLANTGELFF	TGTGCCAGCAGCTTACACAGGCTTGCGAACACCGGGGAGCTGTTTTTT
TRBD2	.	TRBV7-2	TRBJ2-7	CASSFSGSPSYEQYF	TGTGCCAGCAGCTTTAGCGGGAGCCCTTCCTACGAGCAGTACTTC
TRBD2	.	TRBV2	TRBJ2-3	CASSELGSSGGADTQYF	TGTGCCAGCAGTGAACTTGGGTCTAGCGGGGGGGCAGATACGCAGTATTTT
.	.	TRBV19	TRBJ1-1	CASSIGAYGNTEAFF	TGTGCCAGTAGTATAGGTGCGTACGGTAACACTGAAGCTTTCTTT
.	once	TRBV3-1/TRBV3-2	TRBJ1-5	CASSNSGNQPQHF	TGTGCCAGCAGCAACAGTGGTAATCAGCCCCAGCATTTT
.	.	TRBV5-4	TRBJ1-1	CASSFSQGGLGYTEAFF	TGTGCCAGCAGCTTTAGCCAGGGAGGCTTGGGGTACACTGAAGCTTTCTTT
.	.	TRBV6-5	TRBJ1-5	CASSYGRDSNQPQHF	TGTGCCAGCAGTTACGGCAGGGATAGCAATCAGCCCCAGCATTTT
TRBD1	.	TRBV27	TRBJ2-3	CASSLSIRDRGRSDTQYF	TGTGCCAGCAGTTTATCGATCCGGGACAGGGGGCGTTCAGATACGCAGTATTTT
.	.	TRBV19	TRBJ2-1	CASSIGLVSSYNEQFF	TGTGCCAGTAGTATAGGCCTCGTTAGCTCCTACAATGAGCAGTTCTTC
TRBD2	.	TRBV30	TRBJ2-3	CAWEQGGLEMQYF	TGTGCCTGGGAACAAGGAGGACTAGAGATGCAGTATTTT
.	once	TRBV4-1	TRBJ1-1	CASGQGLGTEAFF	TGCGCCAGTGGCCAGGGGTTGGGAACTGAAGCTTTCTTT
TRBD1	.	TRBV30	TRBJ1-5	CAWRLGGSSNQPQHF	TGTGCCTGGAGACTAGGGGGCAGTAGCAATCAGCCCCAGCATTTT
.	.	TRBV6-4	TRBJ2-2	CASSDSILNTGELFF	TGTGCCAGCAGTGACTCTATCTTAAACACCGGGGAGCTGTTTTTT
.	many	TRBV27	TRBJ1-1	CASSLLQGNTEAFF	TGTGCCAGCAGTTTATTACAGGGGAACACTGAAGCTTTCTTT
.	.	TRBV5-1	TRBJ1-5	CASSIGTVGAVTQHF	TGCGCCAGCAGCATCGGGACGGTGGGGGCAGTAACCCAGCATTTT
.	.	TRBV28	TRBJ2-7	CASSPEGLPSNEQYF	TGTGCCAGCAGTCCCGAAGGACTGCCCTCGAACGAGCAGTACTTC
TRBD1	.	TRBV18	TRBJ1-4	CASSSGQGAYEKLFF	TGTGCCAGCTCATCCGGACAGGGGGCGTATGAAAAACTGTTTTTT
TRBD1	.	TRBV28	TRBJ1-2	CASSALQGGGGYTF	TGTGCCAGCAGTGCCCTACAGGGGGGCGGAGGCTACACCTTC
TRBD1	.	TRBV4-3	TRBJ1-1	CASSQEDRPGAEAFF	TGCGCCAGCAGCCAAGAGGACAGGCCAGGGGCTGAAGCTTTCTTT
.	.	TRBV5-1	TRBJ2-6	CASLDSSGANVLTF	TGCGCCAGCCTGGACAGCTCTGGGGCCAACGTCCTGACTTTC
TRBD1	.	TRBV28	TRBJ1-5	CASSMTGGSQPQHF	TGTGCCAGCAGCATGACAGGGGGCAGTCAGCCCCAGCATTTT
.	.	TRBV20-1	TRBJ2-1	CSASRVAGQNNEQFF	TGCAGTGCTAGTCGGGTTGCGGGACAGAACAATGAGCAGTTCTTC
TRBD1	once	TRBV19	TRBJ1-1	CASSDDRGLSLTMNTEAFF	TGTGCCAGTAGTGACGACAGGGGGCTCTCGCTGACTATGAACACTGAAGCTTTCTTT
TRBD1	.	TRBV15	TRBJ1-1	CATSRDQTGGRSAFF	TGTGCCACCAGCAGAGACCAGACAGGGGGCAGGTCAGCTTTCTTT
.	.	TRBV25-1	TRBJ2-6	CASSREGAGANVLTF	TGTGCCAGCAGTCGAGAGGGGGCTGGGGCCAACGTCCTGACTTTC
.	.	TRBV5-3	TRBJ1-5	CARSPLTGYSNQPQHF	TGTGCCAGAAGCCCCTTGACAGGTTATAGCAATCAGCCCCAGCATTTT
.	.	TRBV28	TRBJ2-3	CASTKPGADTQYF	TGTGCCAGCACCAAACCCGGGGCAGATACGCAGTATTTT
TRBD1	.	TRBV25-1	TRBJ1-6	CASSATGDGSPLHF	TGTGCCAGCAGTGCCACAGGGGACGGCTCACCCCTCCACTTT
.	.	TRBV5-1	TRBJ2-7	CASSLGHRSYEQYF	TGCGCCAGCAGCTTGGGACACCGCTCCTACGAGCAGTACTTC
.	.	TRBV5-4	TRBJ2-3	CASSLGHFTDTQYF	TGTGCCAGCAGCCTGGGACACTTCACAGATACGCAGTATTTT
TRBD1	.	TRBV6-5	TRBJ1-6	CASSWEGQGNSPLHF	TGTGCCAGCAGTTGGGAGGGACAGGGGAATTCACCCCTCCACTTT
TRBD1	.	TRBV6-5	TRBJ1-5	CASRPDRTSNQPQHF	TGTGCCAGCAGACCGGACAGGACCAGCAATCAGCCCCAGCATTTT
.	.	TRBV9	TRBJ1-6	CASSQSANSPLHF	TGTGCCAGCAGCCAAAGCGCTAATTCACCCCTCCACTTT
.	.	TRBV28	TRBJ1-4	CASSPQGTGEKLFF	TGTGCCAGCAGTCCACAGGGCACGGGTGAAAAACTGTTTTTT
TRBD1	.	TRBV7-6	TRBJ1-5	CASGPNRGLNQPQHF	TGTGCCAGCGGGCCTAACAGGGGCCTGAATCAGCCCCAGCATTTT